This entry lists 22 T cell receptor beta chains sequenced from one sample in a study of blood T cell repertoires in COVID-19. Clones were sequenced by immunoSEQ multiplex PCR, and TCRdb holds only the in-frame ones, with some missing. The sample includes fewer than 300,000 clones, more than 80% of them seen just once. Sequencing used PBMCs or T cells enriched from blood (not recorded which). The receptors were sampled from a woman between 25 and 40 years old who had recovered from COVID-19.

V is TRBV6-4 and J is TRBJ2-3; D is uncertain. The CDR3 spans 15 residues. Germline V lookup: CDR1 MRHNA, CDR2 SNTAGT. V was pared by 1 base and J by 0 bases, with 8 bases between. The CDR3 coding sequence is TGTGCCAGCAGTGACTTTGAGTCTAGCACAGATACGCAGTATTTT. Encoded protein: CASSDFESSTDTQYF.

This chain links TRBV19 with TRBJ2-2; 11 nucleotides agree with TRBD2. CDR3 length: 17 amino acids. Germline V gene lookup returns CDR1 LNHDA and CDR2 SQIVND (reference sequence). The V segment lost 4 bases and the J segment 7 bases; nucleotides outside the gene matches: 11. The CDR3 protein is CASSTPGLAGGIGELFF. The CDR3 nucleotides read TGTGCCAGTAGTACCCCGGGGCTAGCGGGAGGAATCGGGGAGCTGTTTTTT.

The rearrangement joins TRBV19 to TRBJ1-6; D gene unclear. Trimming took off 7 bases at V and 8 bases at J, with 12 bases between the two ends. The CDR3 contains 13 residues. Germline V gene lookup returns CDR1 LNHDA and CDR2 SQIVND (reference sequence). The DNA of the CDR3 is TGTGCCAGTAATTTCGAAAGAGATTCACCCCTCCACTTT. Amino acid sequence: CASNFERDSPLHF.

This rearrangement joins TRBV7-8 to TRBJ1-6; D is ambiguous. The V end was cut by 4 bases, the J end by 0 bases, with 16 bases between. Germline V CDR1 and CDR2: SGHVS, FQNEAQ. CDR3 length: 18 residues. This CDR3 is CASSSRRGGSSYNSPLHF. CDR3 sequence (DNA): TGTGCCAGCAGCTCCCGACGCGGAGGGTCCTCCTATAATTCACCCCTCCACTTT.

The chain joins TRBV4-2 to TRBJ1-6; D uncertain. Germline lookup yields CDR1 LGHNA and CDR2 YNFKEQ. Trimming cost V 0 bases and J 9 bases, with 12 bases left between them. The CDR3 spans 15 residues. CDR3 coding DNA: TGTGCCAGCAGCCAAGAGGAACCGGGATCTTCACCCCTCCACTTT. This sequence encodes CASSQEEPGSSPLHF.

This chain joins TRBV4-2 and TRBJ1-5; perhaps TRBD1 as D (6 bases). The CDR3 is 17 residues long. Germline-derived CDR1 and CDR2 are LGHNA and YNFKEQ. V lost 3 bases to trimming and J lost 1 base, with 16 bases between them. CDR3 region: CASSHRTESLSNQPQHF. CDR3 bases: TGTGCCAGCAGCCACCGGACAGAGTCTCTAAGCAATCAGCCCCAGCATTTT.

The chain couples TRBV14 to TRBJ2-3; the match to TRBD2 covers 7 bases. CDR1 and CDR2 (germline): SGHDN, FVKESK. The CDR3 extends over 13 amino acids. J gave up 9 bases and V 5 bases, and 8 bases lay outside the gene matches. The chain's CDR3 is CASSSGGHGTQYF. The CDR3, as DNA: TGTGCCAGCAGCTCGGGAGGCCACGGGACGCAGTATTTT.

The chain couples TRBV24-1 to TRBJ2-3; D not resolved. This CDR3 region has 11 residues. Looked up from germline, CDR1 is KGHDR and CDR2 is SFDVKD. The ends were cut back, 9 bases at V and 2 bases at J, with 5 bases in the middle. CDR3 sequence (DNA): TGTGCCACCTCGGTCACAGATACGCAGTATTTT. Protein: CATSVTDTQYF.

The rearrangement uses TRBV24-1 and TRBJ1-2, with a weak D call TRBD1 (6 bases). CDR1 KGHDR and CDR2 SFDVKD come from the germline V gene. This CDR3 has 15 residues. V was trimmed by 6 bases and J by 8 bases, leaving 21 bases between them. CDR3: CATSTVGQRIGGYTF. The CDR3 nucleotides are TGTGCCACCAGTACCGTAGGACAGCGAATTGGGGGCTACACCTTC.

The V call is TRBV2, the J call TRBJ2-7, with D possibly matching TRBD1 (5 bases). Per germline, CDR1 SNHLY and CDR2 FYNNEI. The CDR3 contains 12 residues. Trimming shortened V by 6 bases and J by 3 bases, and 9 bases separated the two germline ends. In nucleotides, the CDR3 is TGTGCCAGCAGACCCGACAGCTACGAGCAGTACTTC. Translation gives CASRPDSYEQYF.

The rearrangement uses TRBV19 and TRBJ1-3; D might be TRBD1 (5 bases). Germline CDR1 reads LNHDA; CDR2 reads SQIVND (reference sequence). Trimming pared 7 bases from V and 1 base from J, leaving 8 bases between. The length of the CDR3 is 13 residues. The CDR3 DNA reads TGTGCCAGTATCGGACAATCTGGAAACACCATATATTTT. Translating gives CASIGQSGNTIYF. The full variable domain, its missing parts supplied by reference TRBV19 and TRBJ1-3, is DGGITQSPKYLFRKEGQNVTLSCEQNLNHDAMYWYRQDPGQGLRLIYYSQIVNDFQKGDIAEGYSVSREKKESFPLTVTSAQKNPTAFYLCASIGQSGNTIYFGEGSWLTVV.

This clone was detected once. This chain's CDR3 is CASSGAGIIGELFF. As DNA, the CDR3 is TGTGCCAGCTCGGGAGCCGGGATAATCGGGGAGCTGTTTTTT. The rearrangement uses TRBV25-1 and TRBJ2-2; D is perhaps TRBD2 (6 bases). The length of the CDR3 is 14 residues. Trimming cost V 8 bases and J 7 bases, with 17 bases left between them. Germline lookup yields CDR1 MGHDK and CDR2 SYGVNS.

There are a few counts of this clone. The V call is TRBV6-2 or TRBV6-3, the J call TRBJ1-1, with no clear D. Germline loops: CDR1 MNHEY, CDR2 SVGEGT. V was cut by 3 bases and J by 6 bases, with 11 bases left in between. This CDR3 has 13 residues. The CDR3 DNA reads TGTGCCAGCAGTTATATGCAGGTCTCTGAAGCTTTCTTT. It yields the protein CASSYMQVSEAFF.

The gene calls are TRBV10-1 and TRBJ2-7; D is possibly TRBD1 (5 bases). This CDR3 is built from 15 residues. The germline V gene has CDR1 WNHNN and CDR2 SYGVQD (reference sequence). The V and J ends lost 3 bases and 0 bases respectively, with 12 bases between them. The CDR3 region has the DNA TGCGCCAGCAGTGAATCGACAGCTAACTCCTACGAGCAGTACTTC. Amino acid sequence: CASSESTANSYEQYF.

The chain employs TRBV29-1 and TRBJ2-1; D might be TRBD2 (5 bases). The V end lost 4 bases, the J end lost 10 bases, and 11 bases lay between the germline ends. Germline V gives CDR1 SQVTM, CDR2 ANQGSEA. This CDR3 has 11 residues. The CDR3 protein is CSVGREREQFF. The CDR3 DNA follows: TGCAGCGTTGGAAGGGAGAGGGAGCAGTTCTTC.

The chain employs TRBV15 and TRBJ2-4; 8 bases line up with TRBD2. The length of the CDR3 is 15 residues. After removal of 1 base from V and 8 bases from J, the junction contained 7 bases not matched to a gene. Germline assignment: CDR1 LNHNV and CDR2 YYDKDF (reference sequence). In DNA form, the CDR3 reads TGTGCCACCAGCAGAGGTTGGACGGGAGGGGACATTCAGTACTTC. This codes for CATSRGWTGGDIQYF.

This clone was seen just once. V is TRBV4-2 and J is TRBJ2-5; 12 nucleotides agree with TRBD2. J was trimmed by 2 bases and V by 0 bases; bases with no gene match: 10. Germline V gene lookup returns CDR1 LGHNA and CDR2 YNFKEQ. This CDR3 is built from 19 residues. The CDR3 region has the DNA TGTGCCAGCAGCCAAGAATGGCTAGCGGGAGGGCCGTTTCAAGAGACCCAGTACTTC. Translation gives CASSQEWLAGGPFQETQYF.

This clone was counted between two and nine times. The chain employs TRBV27 and TRBJ1-2; no definite D call. The CDR3 is made up of 13 amino acids. V shed 5 bases and J shed 2 bases, with 9 bases lying between them. Germline V gives CDR1 MNHEY, CDR2 SMNVEV (reference sequence). CDR3 loop: CASSATVNYGYTF. CDR3 DNA sequence: TGTGCCAGCAGTGCAACAGTGAACTATGGCTACACCTTC.

This rearrangement joins TRBV7-9 to TRBJ1-4, with 9 bases fitting TRBD1. The CDR3 is 13 amino acids. The germline CDR1 and CDR2 sequences are SEHNR and FQNEAQ (reference sequence). V dropped 3 bases and J dropped 8; count of bases not matched to a gene: 1. The CDR3: CASSLTGGEKLFF. The CDR3 coding sequence is TGTGCCAGCAGCTTGACAGGGGGAGAAAAACTGTTTTTT.

J is TRBJ2-7 and V is TRBV5-4; TRBD2 matches at 7 bases. V shed 6 bases and J 5 bases; nucleotides not matched to a gene: 8. The CDR3 has 13 amino acids. CDR1 and CDR2 from the germline V gene are SGHNT and YYREEE (reference sequence). The CDR3 protein is CASTSPGRDEQYF. In nucleotides, the CDR3 is TGTGCCAGCACCTCTCCAGGGAGGGACGAGCAGTACTTC.

The chain is built from TRBV6-2 or TRBV6-3 and TRBJ1-5; a possible D gene is TRBD1 (6 bases). The CDR3 consists of 18 residues. CDR1 MNHEY and CDR2 SVGEGT come from the germline V gene. Trimming shortened V by 2 bases and J by 0 bases, and 17 bases separated the two germline ends. In nucleotides, the CDR3 is TGTGCCAGCAGTTACCTCAGGGGATCGACATATAGCAATCAGCCCCAGCATTTT. Protein sequence: CASSYLRGSTYSNQPQHF.

The genes are TRBV4-3 and TRBJ1-1; D gene ambiguous. From germline, CDR1 is LGHNA and CDR2 YSLEER. The CDR3 covers 15 residues. Trimming removed 0 bases at V and 2 bases at J, with 10 bases between. CDR3 coding DNA: TGCGCCAGCAGCCAAGAGCAGACTCGCAACACTGAAGCTTTCTTT. Its translation is CASSQEQTRNTEAFF.